These 21 T cell receptor beta chains originate from one sample sequenced in a study of T-cell memory formation after mild COVID-19. TCRdb reprocessed the 5' RACE reads with MiXCR, giving one entry per CDR3 protein. The table records roughly 480,000 distinct CDR3 sequences, more than 20% of them present only once. The source material was PBMCs or a T cell subset sorted from them (not recorded which). These TCRs come from an adult woman who had mild COVID-19 (a few samples of this study predate the infection). Cell type and time point are not known.

This clonotype was found a few times. This sequence joins TRBV5-1 and TRBJ2-7; 9 positions match TRBD1. V dropped 4 bases and J dropped 2; count of bases not matched to a gene: 10. Germline assignment: CDR1 SGHRS and CDR2 YFSETQ. CDR3 length equals 16 residues. This CDR3 is CASSDQQGAKTYEQYF. The DNA of the CDR3 is TGCGCCAGCAGCGATCAACAGGGGGCGAAGACCTACGAGCAGTACTTC. The full variable domain, its missing parts supplied by reference TRBV5-1 and TRBJ2-7, is KAGVTQTPRYLIKTRGQQVTLSCSPISGHRSVSWYQQTPGQGLQFLFEYFSETQRNKGNFPGRFSGRQFSNSRSEMNVSTLELGDSALYLCASSDQQGAKTYEQYFGPGTRLTVT.

This clonotype was detected a few times. This sequence joins TRBV12-3 or TRBV12-4 and TRBJ2-2, with no clear D. V was shortened by 4 bases and J by 3 bases, with 6 bases between the two germline ends. The CDR3 loop spans 13 amino acids. The CDR3 loop reads CASSSSDTGELFF. In DNA, the CDR3 is TGTGCCAGCAGTTCGAGTGACACCGGGGAGCTGTTTTTT.

This clonotype has just a few counts. The genes are TRBV4-3 and TRBJ2-3; no reliable D call. CDR3 length: 13 amino acids. Between the trimmed V and J ends, which lost 0 bases and 4 bases, there was a span of 5 bases. Germline CDR1 and CDR2: LGHNA and YSLEER. This chain's CDR3 is CASSQDKPDTQYF. CDR3 DNA: TGCGCCAGCAGCCAAGATAAACCAGATACGCAGTATTTT.

The genes are TRBV18 and TRBJ1-1; TRBD1 might be the D (6 bases). In germline, CDR1 is KGHSH, CDR2 LQKENI. The CDR3 loop spans 15 amino acids. V lost 5 bases and J lost 0, with 13 bases in between. The CDR3 DNA is TGTGCCAGCTCAGCGACAGGTCAGGTGAACACTGAAGCTTTCTTT. This sequence encodes CASSATGQVNTEAFF.

The chain combines TRBV4-2 with TRBJ2-7; tentatively, D is TRBD2 (6 bases). Germline loops: CDR1 LGHNA, CDR2 YNFKEQ. Trimming pared 0 bases from V and 3 bases from J, leaving 15 bases between. The CDR3 runs 16 residues. CDR3 sequence reads: CASSQEPIGTFYEQYF. The CDR3 DNA reads as TGTGCCAGCAGCCAAGAGCCGATCGGGACTTTCTACGAGCAGTACTTC.

This chain uses TRBV12-3 or TRBV12-4 with TRBJ1-1; D not resolved. V lost 7 bases, J lost 4 bases, and 13 bases lay in between. The CDR3 is made up of 13 amino acids. CDR3 in amino acids: CASTLLGFTEAFF. CDR3 bases: TGTGCCAGCACCCTCCTAGGGTTCACTGAAGCTTTCTTT.

This clonotype has just a few counts. The rearrangement joins TRBV7-9 to TRBJ2-7; D is uncertain. This CDR3 comprises 12 residues. CDR1 and CDR2 (germline): SEHNR, FQNEAQ (reference sequence). V was clipped by 5 bases and J by 6 bases, with 11 bases between them. CDR3 nucleotide sequence: TGTGCCAGCAGCCTATTTCTTACCGAGCAGTACTTC. Amino acids: CASSLFLTEQYF.

V usage is TRBV20-1 and J usage is TRBJ1-1; a possible D gene is TRBD1 (5 bases). The CDR3 covers 11 residues. Germline assignment: CDR1 DFQATT and CDR2 SNEGSKA (reference sequence). Trimming stripped 7 bases from V and 3 bases from J, with 9 bases between. The CDR3 region is CSGRGDTEAFF. The CDR3 DNA reads as TGCAGTGGTCGGGGGGACACTGAAGCTTTCTTT.

In its sample, this clonotype was seen a few times. One end of the junction fails to match germline, which may point to a read error. This chain connects TRBV4-2 to TRBJ2-5, with TRBD2 matching 8 bases. In germline, CDR1 is LGHNA, CDR2 YNFKEQ. This CDR3 region has 15 residues. CDR3 protein: CASSQDSGAQETQYF. CDR3 bases: TGTGCCAGCAGTCAAGATAGCGGGGCGCAAGAGACCCAGTACTTC.

In its sample, this clonotype was seen a few times. The V and J genes are TRBV12-3 or TRBV12-4 and TRBJ2-5; TRBD2 matches at 15 bases. V lost 9 bases to trimming and J lost 7 bases; unmatched junction nucleotides: 6. This CDR3 region has 14 residues. The CDR3 spells CASWTSGGGLTQYF. The CDR3 region has the DNA TGTGCCAGTTGGACTAGCGGGGGGGGATTGACCCAGTACTTC.

Only a few counts were recorded for this clonotype. The chain uses TRBV11-2 and TRBJ2-4, with 10 bases aligning to TRBD1. The CDR3 loop spans 19 amino acids. Trimming removed 0 bases from V and 1 base from J; junction bases left unmatched: 9. The V gene's germline CDR1 is SGHAT and CDR2 FQNNGV. The CDR3: CASSLEETGGFGAKNIQYF. The CDR3 nucleotides are TGTGCCAGCAGCTTAGAGGAGACAGGGGGCTTCGGGGCCAAAAACATTCAGTACTTC.

CDR3 region: CASSLDSRLAGGTNTGELFF. For the CDR3, the DNA is TGTGCCAGCAGCTTAGATTCGAGACTAGCGGGGGGAACGAACACCGGGGAGCTGTTTTTT. The chain uses TRBV11-2 and TRBJ2-2; 13 bases are a match to TRBD2. V trimming: 0 bases; J trimming: 0 bases; junction bases outside the gene matches: 7. Germline CDR1 SGHAT, CDR2 FQNNGV. The CDR3 has 20 amino acids.

This sequence joins TRBV7-2 and TRBJ2-1; D remains unclear. Germline V CDR1 and CDR2: SGHTA, FQGNSA. Trimming pared 5 bases from V and 0 bases from J, leaving 11 bases between. The CDR3 has 15 residues. CDR3 amino acids: CASSPQLSSYNEQFF. CDR3 in DNA: TGTGCCAGCAGCCCCCAGCTCAGCTCCTACAATGAGCAGTTCTTC.

The chain uses TRBV6-5 and TRBJ2-5; TRBD2 matches 10 bases. V shed 5 bases, J shed 5 bases, and the junction held 5 bases outside the gene matches. CDR3 length equals 14 residues. In germline, CDR1 is MNHEY, CDR2 SVGAGI. CDR3 DNA sequence: TGTGCCAGCAGTGGGACTAGCGAAGGGGAGACCCAGTACTTC. Translation: CASSGTSEGETQYF.

This clonotype was detected only a few times. The rearrangement links TRBV4-2 to TRBJ2-1; D uncertain. The germline V gene encodes CDR1 LGHNA and CDR2 YNFKEQ. This CDR3 is 12 amino acids long. The germline V and J ends were trimmed by 7 bases and 6 bases, with 10 bases remaining between them. In DNA form, the CDR3 reads TGTGCCAGCAACCTGGGCAGCAATGAGCAGTTCTTC. This translates into CASNLGSNEQFF.

The rearrangement links TRBV6-6 to TRBJ2-1; either TRBD1 or TRBD2 may supply D (5 bases each). The germline CDR1 and CDR2 sequences are MNHNY and SVGAGI (reference sequence). The CDR3 totals 13 residues. V was clipped by 10 bases and J by 9 bases, with 19 bases between them. This CDR3 is CATTTLEGLEQFF. CDR3 nucleotides: TGTGCCACCACGACCCTCGAGGGGCTTGAGCAGTTCTTC.

This chain uses TRBV7-9 with TRBJ2-3; D is undetermined. V lost 1 base and J lost 2, with 7 bases in between. The CDR3 is 14 amino acids. Germline lookup yields CDR1 SEHNR and CDR2 FQNEAQ (reference sequence). In DNA, the CDR3 is TGTGCCAGCAGCTTAGTCCCCGACACAGATACGCAGTATTTT. Amino acid sequence: CASSLVPDTDTQYF.

This clonotype was counted a few times. The genes are TRBV20-1 and TRBJ2-3; D gene unclear. The V end lost 0 bases, the J end lost 6 bases, and 10 bases lay between the germline ends. The CDR3 totals 13 residues. Germline V gene lookup returns CDR1 DFQATT and CDR2 SNEGSKA (reference sequence). CDR3 nucleotides: TGCAGTGCTAGAGATTCCAAAAGTGATACGCAGTATTTT. This codes for CSARDSKSDTQYF.

This clonotype has more than one count but fewer than ten. The V and J genes are TRBV5-4 and TRBJ2-3; D is undetermined. Per germline, CDR1 SGHNT and CDR2 YYREEE (reference sequence). Trimming removed 4 bases at V and 0 bases at J, with 15 bases between. The CDR3 consists of 16 residues. The CDR3 nucleotides are TGTGCCAGCAGCCGGATGGCCAGCTCAAGCACAGATACGCAGTATTTT. Its protein product is CASSRMASSSTDTQYF.

The count of this clonotype is one. The chain employs TRBV2 and TRBJ2-1; TRBD2 is a possible D gene (5 bases). The CDR3 covers 11 residues. V lost 7 bases and J 15 bases, leaving 16 bases between the germline ends. CDR1 is SNHLY and CDR2 is FYNNEI in the germline V gene. The CDR3 region has the DNA TGTGCCAGCACAGGACTCGCTGAGGGGTTCTTC. It translates to CASTGLAEGFF.

The gene calls are TRBV7-8 and TRBJ2-2; D remains unclear. From germline, CDR1 is SGHVS and CDR2 FQNEAQ. The CDR3 has 14 amino acids. V was cut by 10 bases and J by 4 bases, with 16 bases left in between. The CDR3 nucleotides are TGTGCCATCGAGCGAAGGGTCGGCACCGGGGAGCTGTTTTTT. This sequence encodes CAIERRVGTGELFF. The entire variable domain, with the rest obtained from reference TRBV7-8 and TRBJ2-2, is as follows: GAGVSQSPRYKVAKRGQDVALRCDPISGHVSLFWYQQALGQGPEFLTYFQNEAQLDKSGLPSDRFFAERPEGSVSTLKIQRTQQEDSAVYLCAIERRVGTGELFFGEGSRLTVL.